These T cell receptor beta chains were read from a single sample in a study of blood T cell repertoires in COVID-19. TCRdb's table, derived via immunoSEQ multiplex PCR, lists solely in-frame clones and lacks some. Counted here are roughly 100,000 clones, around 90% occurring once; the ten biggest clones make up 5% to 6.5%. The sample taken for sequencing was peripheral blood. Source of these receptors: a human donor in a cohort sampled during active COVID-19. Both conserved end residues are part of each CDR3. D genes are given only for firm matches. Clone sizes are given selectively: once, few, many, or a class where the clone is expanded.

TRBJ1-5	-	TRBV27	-	CASSLSSSNQPQHF	TGTGCCAGCAGTTTAAGCTCCTCCAATCAGCCCCAGCATTTT
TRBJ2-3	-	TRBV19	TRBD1	CASSDRGEKDTQYF	TGTGCCAGCAGCGACAGGGGTGAAAAAGATACGCAGTATTTT
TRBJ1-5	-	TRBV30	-	CAWAPTGMMHQPQHF	TGTGCCTGGGCCCCCACAGGTATGATGCATCAGCCCCAGCATTTT
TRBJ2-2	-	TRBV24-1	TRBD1	CATRGGDRAANTGELFF	TGTGCCACCAGGGGAGGGGACAGGGCGGCGAACACCGGGGAGCTGTTTTTT
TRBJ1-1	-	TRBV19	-	CASSMSLTNTEAFF	TGTGCCAGTAGTATGAGTTTAACGAACACTGAAGCTTTCTTT
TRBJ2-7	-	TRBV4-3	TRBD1	CASSRRQGVDEQYF	TGCGCCAGCAGCCGACGACAGGGCGTCGACGAGCAGTACTTC
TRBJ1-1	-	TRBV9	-	CASSPLSRGTSTEAFF	TGTGCCAGCAGCCCTTTGTCCAGGGGAACCAGCACTGAAGCTTTCTTT
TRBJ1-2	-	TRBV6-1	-	CASSPTGDYGYTF	TGTGCCAGCAGCCCGACAGGCGACTATGGCTACACCTTC
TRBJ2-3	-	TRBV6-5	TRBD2	CASSYIAGATRDTQYF	TGTGCCAGCAGTTACATAGCGGGAGCAACGAGAGATACGCAGTATTTT
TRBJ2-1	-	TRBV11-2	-	CASSLAPLEQFF	TGTGCCAGCAGCTTAGCCCCTTTAGAGCAGTTCTTC
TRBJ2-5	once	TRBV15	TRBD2	CATSRVLAATQETQYF	TGTGCCACCAGCAGAGTTCTAGCGGCTACCCAAGAGACCCAGTACTTC
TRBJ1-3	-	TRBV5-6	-	CASSLGGLLSGNTIYF	TGTGCCAGCAGCTTGGGGGGACTACTCTCTGGAAACACCATATATTTT
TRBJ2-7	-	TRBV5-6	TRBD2	CASRAERGPSPSSYEQYF	TGTGCCAGCAGAGCGGAGCGGGGCCCATCGCCTAGCTCCTACGAGCAGTACTTC
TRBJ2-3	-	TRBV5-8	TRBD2	CASSPARLAGGRTDTQYF	TGTGCCAGCAGCCCCGCCCGCCTAGCGGGGGGCCGCACAGATACGCAGTATTTT
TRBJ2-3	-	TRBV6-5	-	CASSYLRGVADTQYF	TGTGCCAGCAGTTACCTCAGGGGGGTTGCAGATACGCAGTATTTT
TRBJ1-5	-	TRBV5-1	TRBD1	CASSSKTGQENQPQHF	TGCGCCAGCAGCTCGAAGACGGGACAGGAGAATCAGCCCCAGCATTTT
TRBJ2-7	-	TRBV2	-	CASSSRYYEQYF	TGTGCCAGCAGTTCCAGATACTACGAGCAGTACTTC
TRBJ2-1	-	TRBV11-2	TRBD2	CASSLSIGGAYNEQFF	TGTGCCAGCAGCTTAAGTATCGGGGGGGCCTACAATGAGCAGTTCTTC
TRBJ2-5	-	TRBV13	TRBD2	CASSTTSGETQYF	TGTGCCAGCAGCACAACTAGCGGGGAGACCCAGTACTTC
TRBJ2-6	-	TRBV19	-	CASASHNSGANVLTF	TGTGCCAGTGCCTCCCACAACTCTGGGGCCAACGTCCTGACTTTC
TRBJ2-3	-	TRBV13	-	CASSKDFTDTQYF	TGTGCCAGCAGCAAGGACTTCACAGATACGCAGTATTTT
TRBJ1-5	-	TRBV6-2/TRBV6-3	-	CASSYGLWPQHF	TGTGCCAGCAGTTATGGCCTTTGGCCCCAGCATTTT
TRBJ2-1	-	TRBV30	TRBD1	CAWSLGQGTRPNEQFF	TGTGCCTGGAGTCTCGGACAGGGGACGCGACCCAATGAGCAGTTCTTC
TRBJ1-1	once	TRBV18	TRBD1	CASHGTGAEAFF	TGTGCCAGCCACGGTACAGGGGCTGAAGCTTTCTTT
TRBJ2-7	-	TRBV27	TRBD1	CASSSRLQGYEQYF	TGTGCCAGCAGTTCCCGGCTACAGGGGTACGAGCAGTACTTC
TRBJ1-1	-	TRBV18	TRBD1	CASSPGTGLFTEAFF	TGTGCCAGCTCACCAGGGACAGGGTTATTCACTGAAGCTTTCTTT
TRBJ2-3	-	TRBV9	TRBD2	CASSLGTSFSGTDTQYF	TGTGCCAGCAGCCTCGGGACTAGCTTCTCTGGCACAGATACGCAGTATTTT